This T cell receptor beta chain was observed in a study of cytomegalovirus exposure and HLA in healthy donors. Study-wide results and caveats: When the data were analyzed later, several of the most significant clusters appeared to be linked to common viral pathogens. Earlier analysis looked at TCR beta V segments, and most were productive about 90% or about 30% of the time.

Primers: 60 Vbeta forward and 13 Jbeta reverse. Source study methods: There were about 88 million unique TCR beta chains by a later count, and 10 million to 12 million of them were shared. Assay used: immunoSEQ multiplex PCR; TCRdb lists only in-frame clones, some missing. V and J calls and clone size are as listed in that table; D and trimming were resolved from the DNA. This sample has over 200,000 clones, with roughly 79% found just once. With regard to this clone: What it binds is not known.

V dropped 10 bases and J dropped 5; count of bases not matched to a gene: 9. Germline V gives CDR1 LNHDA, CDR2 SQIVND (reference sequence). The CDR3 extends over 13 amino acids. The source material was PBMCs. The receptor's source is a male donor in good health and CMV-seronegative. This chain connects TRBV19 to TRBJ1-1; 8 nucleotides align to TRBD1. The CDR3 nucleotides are TGTGCCATCTCTGGACAGGGTTATACTGAAGCTTTCTTT. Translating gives CAISGQGYTEAFF.